This T cell receptor beta chain derives from a study of technical replicates of blood from a handful of donors. Trimming removed 0 bases from V and 6 bases from J; junction bases left unmatched: 4. The length of the CDR3 is 15 residues. CDR1 SGDLS and CDR2 YYNGEE come from the germline V gene. The protocol was immunoSEQ multiplex PCR, while the TCRdb copy is restricted to in-frame clones and leaves out a portion. Of 55,000 to 60,000 clones listed, around 93% were seen once; the top ten hold roughly 4.2%. What was sequenced was PBMCs. The sequence was collected from a human donor in good health. Some clones in this sample may be carry-over from other donors' samples. This rearrangement joins TRBV9 to TRBJ2-7; 12 bases are a match to TRBD2. The CDR3 nucleotides are TGTGCCAGCAGCGTAGGACTAGCGGGAGTAGGCGAGCAGTACTTC. Amino acid sequence: CASSVGLAGVGEQYF.